These 28 T cell receptor beta chains were sequenced from one sample in a study of T cell responses to AZD1222 COVID-19 vaccine. The method was immunoSEQ multiplex PCR; TCRdb's version includes in-frame clones alone and lacks a portion of them. The sample contains roughly 62,000 clones, 65% to 80% of which appear only once. The sample in question was peripheral blood, obtained on day 0 of AZD1222 vaccination. Every receptor here comes from an adult in good health.

This clone appeared a single time. The V gene is TRBV25-1, the J gene TRBJ1-3, with 7 positions matching TRBD1. From germline, CDR1 is MGHDK and CDR2 SYGVNS. CDR3 length: 14 residues. The V segment lost 8 bases and the J segment 4 bases; nucleotides outside the gene matches: 8. The CDR3 protein is CASGGGTDGNTIYF. In DNA form, the CDR3 reads TGTGCCAGCGGAGGAGGGACAGACGGAAACACCATATATTTT.

This chain connects TRBV29-1 to TRBJ2-1; D remains unclear. V was cut by 4 bases and J by 4 bases, with 8 bases left in between. Germline CDR1 SQVTM, CDR2 ANQGSEA. This CDR3 is built from 12 residues. As DNA, the CDR3 is TGCAGCGTTGGAACTCCGTACAATGAGCAGTTCTTC. As protein: CSVGTPYNEQFF.

The V call is TRBV7-6, the J call TRBJ2-5; 8 bases map to TRBD2. CDR1 is SGHVS and CDR2 is FNYEAQ in the germline V gene. The CDR3 sequence is 17 residues long. The ends lost 1 base at V and 4 bases at J; junction bases unmatched: 11. CDR3: CASSLEQRGLIGETQYF. In DNA, the CDR3 is TGTGCCAGCAGCTTAGAGCAGCGGGGGCTAATCGGAGAGACCCAGTACTTC.

In its sample, this clone was seen once. The chain carries TRBV6-2 or TRBV6-3 and TRBJ1-1, with 8 bases lining up with TRBD1. The CDR3 spans 18 residues. Trimming removed 0 bases from V and 0 bases from J; junction bases left unmatched: 9. Per germline, CDR1 MNHEY and CDR2 SVGEGT. CDR3 residues: CASSYSGQGWEMNTEAFF. The CDR3, as DNA: TGTGCCAGCAGTTACTCAGGACAGGGATGGGAGATGAACACTGAAGCTTTCTTT.

The chain has TRBV10-2 and TRBJ2-2; D may be TRBD1 or TRBD2 (6 bases each). Germline CDR1 reads WSHSY; CDR2 reads SAAADI. The CDR3 consists of 17 residues. The V end lost 2 bases, the J end lost 5 bases, and 18 bases lay between the germline ends. The CDR3: CASSEPPPGGKTGELFF. The CDR3 DNA is TGCGCCAGCAGTGAGCCCCCTCCCGGGGGCAAGACCGGGGAGCTGTTTTTT.

The J gene is TRBJ2-1, the V gene TRBV19; the D gene is possibly TRBD2 (6 bases). Trimming removed 7 bases at V and 8 bases at J, with 21 bases between. Germline CDR1 LNHDA, CDR2 SQIVND (reference sequence). The CDR3 is 15 residues long. The CDR3 spells CASIPSQRAPYEQFF. The CDR3 DNA follows: TGTGCCAGTATTCCCTCCCAGCGGGCGCCGTATGAGCAGTTCTTC.

The chain carries TRBV7-2 and TRBJ2-7, with 7 bases matching TRBD2. This CDR3 is built from 15 residues. The V gene's germline CDR1 is SGHTA and CDR2 FQGNSA. V lost 7 bases and J lost 5; bases outside the gene matches: 14. CDR3 protein: CASTTYGEGGNEQYF. The CDR3 region has the DNA TGTGCCAGCACCACTTACGGGGAGGGCGGGAACGAGCAGTACTTC.

The chain has TRBV7-8 and TRBJ2-5; unclear D gene. The germline V and J ends were trimmed by 5 bases and 11 bases, with 12 bases remaining between them. This CDR3 is 11 amino acids long. Germline values: CDR1 SGHVS, CDR2 FQNEAQ. CDR3 loop: CASSPGLAQYF. The CDR3 DNA sequence: TGTGCCAGCAGCCCGGGCCTGGCACAGTACTTC.

This clone turned up a few times. The V gene is TRBV6-6, the J gene TRBJ2-1; D is uncertain. Between the trimmed V and J ends, which lost 0 bases and 5 bases, there was a span of 5 bases. Germline V CDR1 and CDR2: MNHNY, SVGAGI (reference sequence). This CDR3 is built from 13 residues. The DNA for the CDR3 is TGTGCCAGCAGTTACTCGGTTGACAATGAGCAGTTCTTC. This gives the protein CASSYSVDNEQFF.

The chain recombines TRBV7-9 with TRBJ1-3; no clear D gene. The CDR3 extends over 15 amino acids. With 6 bases removed from V and 0 bases from J, the gap between germline ends came to 12 bases. Germline CDR1 is SEHNR and CDR2 is FQNEAQ (reference sequence). The CDR3 DNA sequence: TGTGCCAGCAGTCTATGGACGGACTCTGGAAACACCATATATTTT. Translating gives CASSLWTDSGNTIYF.

V and J are TRBV19 and TRBJ1-4; no clear D gene. This CDR3 has 16 residues. Trimming took 5 bases from V and 7 from J, leaving 20 bases between them. The germline CDR1 and CDR2 sequences are LNHDA and SQIVND (reference sequence). The CDR3 is CASSLGWKIFGEKLFF. CDR3 nucleotide sequence: TGTGCCAGTAGTCTAGGATGGAAGATATTTGGTGAAAAACTGTTTTTT.

The genes are TRBV28 and TRBJ2-3, with D perhaps given as TRBD1 or TRBD2 (6 bases each). CDR3 length equals 17 residues. The germline V gene has CDR1 MDHEN and CDR2 SYDVKM. Trimming cost V 6 bases and J 3 bases, with 22 bases left between them. The CDR3 DNA reads TGTGCCAGCAGGGAGACGGGGGCTTTACCTGGTACAGATACGCAGTATTTT. It translates to CASRETGALPGTDTQYF.

This chain connects TRBV4-3 to TRBJ2-5; 10 bases line up with TRBD2. Germline lookup yields CDR1 LGHNA and CDR2 YSLEER. V shed 0 bases and J 7 bases; nucleotides not matched to a gene: 8. This CDR3 has 16 residues. CDR3 nucleotides: TGCGCCAGCAGCCAAGAGAGAGCGGGGGGGCTCGGGACCCAGTACTTC. Translation: CASSQERAGGLGTQYF.

The rearrangement uses TRBV3-1 (or the pseudogene TRBV3-2) and TRBJ1-4; TRBD1 matches at 7 bases. Germline assignment: CDR1 LGHDT and CDR2 YNNKEL (reference sequence). With V trimmed by 0 bases and J by 8 bases, 12 bases remained unmatched. The CDR3 extends over 17 amino acids. CDR3 in amino acids: CASSQERGGTGDEKLFF. CDR3 in DNA: TGTGCCAGCAGCCAAGAGCGAGGGGGAACAGGGGACGAAAAACTGTTTTTT.

The V and J genes are TRBV6-5 and TRBJ1-4; D possibly corresponds to TRBD1 (5 bases). V lost 11 bases, J lost 8 bases, and 15 bases lay in between. Germline V CDR1 and CDR2: MNHEY, SVGAGI. The CDR3 contains 12 residues. The CDR3 region is CAVVQGREKLFF. CDR3 bases: TGTGCCGTGGTGCAGGGACGGGAAAAACTGTTTTTT.

As for this clone: In the same sample, other DNA sequences code for this CDR3. This chain links TRBV11-2 with TRBJ2-2; D gene unclear. The CDR3 covers 13 residues. Germline V CDR1 and CDR2: SGHAT, FQNNGV. V shed 0 bases and J shed 6 bases, with 5 bases lying between them. This CDR3 reads CASSLESSGELFF. The CDR3 bases are TGTGCCAGCAGCTTAGAGTCTTCCGGGGAGCTGTTTTTT.

The chain is built from TRBV18 and TRBJ2-7; a weak D match, TRBD1 (5 bases). The CDR3 runs 13 residues. V shed 2 bases and J shed 1 base, with 6 bases lying between them. Germline V gene data show CDR1 as KGHSH and CDR2 as LQKENI. CDR3 DNA: TGTGCCAGCTCACCAGACAGTTCCTACGAGCAGTACTTC. Its translation is CASSPDSSYEQYF.

V gene TRBV28 combines with J gene TRBJ2-7, with TRBD1 matching over 12 bases. Germline values: CDR1 MDHEN, CDR2 SYDVKM. This CDR3 is built from 15 residues. V shed 5 bases and J 4 bases; nucleotides not matched to a gene: 6. The CDR3 protein is CASSIRDRGLYEQYF. CDR3 nucleotides: TGTGCCAGCAGTATCCGGGACAGGGGGCTGTACGAGCAGTACTTC.

This clone was observed a handful of times. V is TRBV4-3 and J is TRBJ1-1, with 8 nucleotides matching TRBD1. Germline assignment: CDR1 LGHNA and CDR2 YSLEER. Trimming at V came to 0 bases and at J to 7 bases, leaving 13 bases not matched to a gene. The CDR3 is made up of 17 amino acids. The DNA of the CDR3 is TGCGCCAGCAGCCAAGAAGGACAGGGAGTAAGAGGGGTTGAAGCTTTCTTT. Translating it yields CASSQEGQGVRGVEAFF.

This clone was picked up one time. The V call is TRBV6-4, the J call TRBJ1-2, with 8 positions matching TRBD1. The junction had 14 bases not matched to a gene; V was cut back by 6 bases and J by 8 bases. This CDR3 is built from 15 residues. CDR1 is MRHNA and CDR2 is SNTAGT in the germline V gene. The CDR3 DNA is TGTGCCAGCAGCGCTACTGGACAGGGAGGAAGCGGCTACACCTTC. Protein sequence: CASSATGQGGSGYTF.

The chain is built from TRBV7-2 and TRBJ2-7; D may match TRBD1 or TRBD2 (5 bases each). This CDR3 has 13 amino acids. Germline V gene data show CDR1 as SGHTA and CDR2 as FQGNSA. V gave up 5 bases and J gave up 7 bases, with 15 bases separating them. The CDR3 loop is CASSPGPTWEQYF. The CDR3 DNA follows: TGTGCCAGCAGCCCGGGGCCAACCTGGGAGCAGTACTTC.

The chain employs TRBV6-6 and TRBJ2-5; TRBD1 aligns across 9 bases. CDR1 and CDR2 (germline): MNHNY, SVGAGI (reference sequence). V trimming: 4 bases; J trimming: 5 bases; junction bases outside the gene matches: 5. The CDR3 has 14 residues. CDR3 region: CASSSGQGKETQYF. Written as DNA, the CDR3 is TGTGCCAGCAGTTCGGGACAGGGAAAGGAGACCCAGTACTTC.

The chain uses TRBV6-5 and TRBJ2-7; 9 nucleotides match TRBD1. Germline CDR1 and CDR2: MNHEY and SVGAGI. The CDR3 is 15 residues long. V shed 10 bases and J 3 bases; nucleotides not matched to a gene: 13. The CDR3: CAIARQGQGIYEQYF. The DNA for the CDR3 is TGTGCCATCGCGAGACAAGGACAGGGGATCTACGAGCAGTACTTC.

In its sample, this clone was seen a few times. The chain recombines TRBV28 with TRBJ1-2; D not certain. The V end lost 8 bases, the J end lost 4 bases, and 17 bases lay between the germline ends. Germline values: CDR1 MDHEN, CDR2 SYDVKM. This CDR3 is built from 14 residues. CDR3 loop: CASHSTDTPYGYTF. The CDR3 bases are TGTGCCAGCCATAGCACCGACACCCCCTATGGCTACACCTTC.

CDR3: CASSSWDRPNYGYTF. DNA of the CDR3: TGTGCCAGCAGCTCGTGGGACAGGCCCAACTATGGCTACACCTTC. V and J are TRBV5-4 and TRBJ1-2, with TRBD1 matching over 8 bases. Losses at the gene ends were 3 bases for V and 2 bases for J; bases not matched to a gene: 6. Germline lookup yields CDR1 SGHNT and CDR2 YYREEE (reference sequence). The CDR3 is 15 amino acids.

In its sample, this clone was seen a few times. This CDR3 is CASTPPVNTEAFF. The CDR3 coding sequence is TGTGCCAGCACCCCCCCGGTGAACACTGAAGCTTTCTTT. The chain carries TRBV6-2 or TRBV6-3 and TRBJ1-1; D unclear. The CDR3 totals 13 residues. The V gene lost 7 bases and the J gene lost 0 bases, with 9 bases spanning the gap. From germline, CDR1 is MNHEY and CDR2 SVGEGT.

This chain joins TRBV6-5 and TRBJ1-2, with D possibly TRBD1 on 5 matching bases. Germline assignment: CDR1 MNHEY and CDR2 SVGAGI. There are 12 residues in the CDR3. Trimming removed 6 bases at V and 8 bases at J, with 13 bases between. The CDR3 reads CASSPGNGGYTF. The CDR3, as DNA: TGTGCCAGCAGCCCAGGGAATGGAGGCTACACCTTC.

J is TRBJ2-3 and V is TRBV6-5; no firm D call. Germline values: CDR1 MNHEY, CDR2 SVGAGI. V was clipped by 4 bases and J by 7 bases, with 9 bases between them. CDR3 length equals 12 residues. The CDR3, as DNA: TGTGCCAGCAGTTCCGACTCTTATACGCAGTATTTT. The encoded protein is CASSSDSYTQYF.